This T cell receptor (beta chain) was identified in a study of T cell responses to AZD1222 COVID-19 vaccine. Concerning this clone itself: Antigen specificity is unknown.

Using immunoSEQ multiplex PCR, the repertoire was profiled, and TCRdb retains in-frame clones only, with some absent. The profile shows tens of thousands of clones, about 85% of them singletons. Study results and caveats: Baseline serostatus was positive in only a handful of AZD1222 recipients. Epitopes outside B.1.351 and B.1.1.7 mutated regions reportedly drew nearly half of spike TCRs. Clonal diversity was possibly underestimated, and the donors were mostly white British, with more females.

This TCR was sampled from an adult in good health. The source was peripheral blood, collected on day 0 of AZD1222 vaccination.

The CDR3 loop is CASHFGTSAGELFF. The CDR3 DNA is TGTGCCAGCCACTTCGGGACTTCCGCCGGGGAGCTGTTTTTT. The chain carries TRBV19 and TRBJ2-2; TRBD2 might be the D (6 bases). The CDR3 spans 14 residues. The germline V gene has CDR1 LNHDA and CDR2 SQIVND (reference sequence). V was trimmed by 9 bases and J by 6 bases, leaving 17 bases between them.